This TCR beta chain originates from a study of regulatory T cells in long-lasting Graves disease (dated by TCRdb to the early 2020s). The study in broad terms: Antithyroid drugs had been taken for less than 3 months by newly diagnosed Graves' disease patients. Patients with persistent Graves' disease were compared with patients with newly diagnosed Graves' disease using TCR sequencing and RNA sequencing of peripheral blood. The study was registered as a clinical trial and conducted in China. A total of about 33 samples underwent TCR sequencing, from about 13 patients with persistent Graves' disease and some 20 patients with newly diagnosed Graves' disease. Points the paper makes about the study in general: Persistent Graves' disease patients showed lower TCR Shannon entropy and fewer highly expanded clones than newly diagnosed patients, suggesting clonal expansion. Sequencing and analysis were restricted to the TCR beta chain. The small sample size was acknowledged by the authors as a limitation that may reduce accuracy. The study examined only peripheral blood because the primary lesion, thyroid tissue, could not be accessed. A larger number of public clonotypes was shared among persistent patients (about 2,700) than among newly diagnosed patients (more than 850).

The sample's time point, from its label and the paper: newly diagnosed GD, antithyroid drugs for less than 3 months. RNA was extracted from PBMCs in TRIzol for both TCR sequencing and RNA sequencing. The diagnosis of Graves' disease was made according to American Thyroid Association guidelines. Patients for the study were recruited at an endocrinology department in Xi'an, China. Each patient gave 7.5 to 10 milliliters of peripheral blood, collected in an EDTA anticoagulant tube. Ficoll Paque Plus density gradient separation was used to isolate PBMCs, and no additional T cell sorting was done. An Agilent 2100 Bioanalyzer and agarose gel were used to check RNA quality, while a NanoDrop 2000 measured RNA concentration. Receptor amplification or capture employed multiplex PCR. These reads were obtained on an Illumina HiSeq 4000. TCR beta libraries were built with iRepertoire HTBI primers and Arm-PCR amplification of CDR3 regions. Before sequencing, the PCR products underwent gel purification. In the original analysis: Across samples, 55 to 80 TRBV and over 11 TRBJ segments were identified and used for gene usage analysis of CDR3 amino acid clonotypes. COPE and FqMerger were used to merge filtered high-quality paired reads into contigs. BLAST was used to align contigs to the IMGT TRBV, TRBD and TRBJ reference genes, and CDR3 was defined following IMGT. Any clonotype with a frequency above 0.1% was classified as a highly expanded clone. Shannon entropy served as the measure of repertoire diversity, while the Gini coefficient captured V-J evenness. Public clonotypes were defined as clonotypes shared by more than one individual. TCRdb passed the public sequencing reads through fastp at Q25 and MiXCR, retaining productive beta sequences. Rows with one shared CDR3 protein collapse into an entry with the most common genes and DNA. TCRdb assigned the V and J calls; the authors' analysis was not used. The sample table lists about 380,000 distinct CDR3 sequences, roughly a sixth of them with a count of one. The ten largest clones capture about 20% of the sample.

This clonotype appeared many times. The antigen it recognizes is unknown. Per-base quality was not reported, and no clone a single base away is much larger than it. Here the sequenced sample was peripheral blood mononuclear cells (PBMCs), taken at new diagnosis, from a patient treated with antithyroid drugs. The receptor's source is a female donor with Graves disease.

The DNA is TGTGCCAGCAGTCCCAAACAGGATTACACCGGGGAGCTGTTTTTT. Translation gives CASSPKQDYTGELFF. The chain links TRBV7-9 with TRBJ2-2, and TRBD1 may be the D gene, going by 5 matching bases. The CDR3 sequence holds 15 residues, the cysteine and phenylalanine included. This entry keeps only the CDR3 DNA: 45 bases, framed from base 1. From a lookup of the germline V gene (reference sequence), CDR1 and CDR2 are SEHNR and FQNEAQ. V and J are truncated by 6 bases and 3 bases respectively, leaving an intervening sequence of 14 bases. Outside the CDR3, residues come from the reference TRBV7-9 and TRBJ2-2 proteins, so the full variable domain is: DTGVSQNPRHKITKRGQNVTFRCDPISEHNRLYWYRQTLGQGPEFLTYFQNEAQLEKSRLLSDRFSAERPKGSFSTLEIQRTEQGDSAMYLCASSPKQDYTGELFFGEGSRLTVL.